These 7 T cell receptor beta chains originate from one sample sequenced in a study of blood T cell repertoires in COVID-19. Assay: immunoSEQ multiplex PCR; the TCRdb copy retains only in-frame clones and omits some. The table lists 120,000 to 150,000 clones, approximately 89% of them singletons. The sequenced material came from peripheral blood. The source is a human donor in a cohort sampled during active COVID-19.

This chain links TRBV6-2 or TRBV6-3 with TRBJ2-7; 9 bases are shared with TRBD2. V was pared by 5 bases and J by 4 bases, with 6 bases of the junction left unmatched. In germline, CDR1 is MNHEY, CDR2 SVGEGT. CDR3 length equals 14 residues. The CDR3 DNA reads TGTGCCAGCAGTATTAGCGGGGGACAGTACGAGCAGTACTTC. Translation gives CASSISGGQYEQYF.

The chain combines TRBV7-2 with TRBJ2-3; 8 bases fit TRBD1. CDR3 length equals 15 residues. Germline V gene lookup returns CDR1 SGHTA and CDR2 FQGNSA. J was trimmed by 2 bases and V by 10 bases; bases with no gene match: 11. The DNA of the CDR3 is TGTGCCACCGACGGACAGGGAGCGACCACAGATACGCAGTATTTT. Its protein is CATDGQGATTDTQYF.

This CDR3 is CASSQGGSGGALRSTDTQYF. The CDR3 region has the DNA TGTGCCAGCAGCCAAGGTGGTTCCGGGGGGGCCTTACGTAGCACAGATACGCAGTATTTT. This chain connects TRBV4-2 to TRBJ2-3; 8 nucleotides match TRBD2. Trimming took 1 base from V and 0 from J; bases not matched to a gene: 15. CDR3 size: 20 residues. CDR1 is LGHNA and CDR2 is YNFKEQ in the germline V gene.

This clone was seen once. The genes are TRBV6-2 or TRBV6-3 and TRBJ2-7; D might be TRBD2 (5 bases). Germline V gene sequence: CDR1 MNHEY, CDR2 SVGEGT. The CDR3 runs to 12 residues. The V gene lost 0 bases and the J gene lost 11 bases, with 11 bases spanning the gap. The CDR3 sequence is CASSYSSGRKYF. The CDR3 DNA follows: TGTGCCAGCAGTTACTCGAGCGGCCGGAAGTACTTC.

The DNA for the CDR3 is TGTGCCAGCAGCCAAGTAGCTAGCGGGGGGGAGACCCAGTACTTC. This encodes CASSQVASGGETQYF. The gene calls are TRBV3-1 (or the pseudogene TRBV3-2) and TRBJ2-5; 11 positions agree with TRBD2. Trimming took 1 base from V and 5 from J; bases not matched to a gene: 3. The CDR3 contains 15 residues. CDR1 and CDR2 (germline): LGHDT, YNNKEL (reference sequence).

On this clone: A read error may account for a junction end that differs from germline. The CDR3 bases are TGTGCCAGCAGCATAACCGGGACAGGGTACATTCCCTACGAGCAGTACTTC. This sequence encodes CASSITGTGYIPYEQYF. The chain uses TRBV7-3 and TRBJ2-7; 9 bases line up with TRBD1. Looked up from germline, CDR1 is SGHTA and CDR2 is FQGTGA. The CDR3 is 17 amino acids.

V and J are TRBV7-9 and TRBJ1-2; 9 bases are shared with TRBD1. The CDR3 sequence is 14 residues long. The germline V gene has CDR1 SEHNR and CDR2 FQNEAQ (reference sequence). Germline trimming cut 5 bases from V and 8 bases from J; bases unmatched to any gene: 9. The CDR3 sequence is CASSPTGTGYGYTF. The CDR3 nucleotides read TGTGCCAGCAGCCCAACCGGGACAGGGTACGGCTACACCTTC.